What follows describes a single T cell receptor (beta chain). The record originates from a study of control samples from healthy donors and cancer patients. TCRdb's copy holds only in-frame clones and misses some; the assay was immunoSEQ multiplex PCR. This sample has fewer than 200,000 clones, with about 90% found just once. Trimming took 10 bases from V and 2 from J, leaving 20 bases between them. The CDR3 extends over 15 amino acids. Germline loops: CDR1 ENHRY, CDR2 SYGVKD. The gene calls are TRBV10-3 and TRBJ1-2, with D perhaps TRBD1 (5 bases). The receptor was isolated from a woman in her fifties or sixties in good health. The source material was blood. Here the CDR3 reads CATLRTGTQNYGYTF. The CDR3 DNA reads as TGTGCCACATTACGAACCGGGACCCAGAACTATGGCTACACCTTC.